This TCR beta chain was sequenced during a study of cytomegalovirus exposure and HLA in healthy donors. Study findings and constraints: In a later analysis, a missense DCLRE1C variant was linked to TCR beta V- and J-gene trimming. In most subjects, TCR beta sequences reportedly gave accurate predictions of HLA-A and HLA-B alleles.

Germline-derived CDR1 and CDR2 are SGHTA and FQGTGA. The CDR3 extends over 17 amino acids. V was shortened by 4 bases and J by 7 bases, with 25 bases between the two germline ends. The PCR made use of 60 Vbeta and 13 Jbeta primers. The protocol was immunoSEQ multiplex PCR, while the TCRdb copy is restricted to in-frame clones and leaves out a portion. Here the sample spans more than 80,000 clones, 65% to 80% being singletons. As to this clone: The antigen remains undetermined.

The gene calls are TRBV7-3 and TRBJ2-5; D is perhaps TRBD2 (6 bases). This receptor was obtained from a man aged 55 to 70 in good health and CMV-seronegative. The source material was PBMCs. The CDR3 region has the DNA TGTGCCAGCAGCTCCTACCCGGGCCCACTAGCAAGAGGGACCCAGTACTTC. Amino acid sequence: CASSSYPGPLARGTQYF.